This TCR beta chain was found in a study of blood T cell repertoires in COVID-19. V lost 7 bases and J 4 bases, leaving 10 bases between the germline ends. CDR3 length: 11 residues. The V gene's germline CDR1 is DFQATT and CDR2 SNEGSKA (reference sequence). Original analysis: Amplified reference gene primers provided the basis for estimating nucleated cell counts. The method was immunoSEQ multiplex PCR; TCRdb's version includes in-frame clones alone and lacks a portion of them. Clone size and the V and J calls come from that table; the DNA yielded D and trimming. The table lists more than 75,000 clones, approximately 90% of them singletons.

The rearrangement joins TRBV20-1 to TRBJ1-2, with a tentative D call TRBD1 (6 bases). The source is a man aged 50 to 59 with acute or convalescent COVID-19. The sample comprised peripheral blood. The CDR3, as DNA: TGCAGTGGAGAACAGGGCTATGGCTACACCTTC. This encodes CSGEQGYGYTF.